The 29 T cell receptor beta chains given below trace back to one sample, sequenced in a study of Graves' ophthalmopathy and Graves' hyperthyroidism. Transcripts of RNA were the source for amplifying TCR beta CDR3 regions. Second-round multiplex PCR followed a first-round RT-PCR using HTBI primers. Each CDR3 protein is one row after TCRdb ran MiXCR on the multiplex PCR reads. The sample contains about 160,000 distinct CDR3 sequences, 35% to 50% of which appear only once. Sequenced material: peripheral blood. The receptors stem from a man aged 25-45 years with Graves' ophthalmopathy.

This clonotype showed up many times. The chain joins TRBV6-1 to TRBJ2-7, with 9 bases identical to TRBD2. V shed 2 bases and J 6 bases; nucleotides not matched to a gene: 5. CDR1 and CDR2 (germline): MNHNS, SASEGT. CDR3 length: 14 amino acids. This CDR3 reads CASSEIAGAREQYF. CDR3 sequence (DNA): TGTGCCAGCAGTGAAATAGCGGGAGCACGCGAGCAGTACTTC.

Many counts were recorded for this clonotype. J is TRBJ1-5 and V is TRBV2, with unresolved D. CDR1 and CDR2 from the germline V gene are SNHLY and FYNNEI. V shed 4 bases and J shed 0 bases, with 7 bases lying between them. The CDR3 totals 14 residues. CDR3 loop: CASSVGNSNQPQHF. The CDR3 bases are TGTGCCAGCAGTGTTGGAAATAGCAATCAGCCCCAGCATTTT.

This chain connects TRBV5-1 to TRBJ2-5; a weak D match, TRBD2 (6 bases). In germline, CDR1 is SGHRS, CDR2 YFSETQ. Trimming removed 6 bases at V and 0 bases at J, with 15 bases between. CDR3 size: 15 residues. The CDR3: CASTDPRGNQETQYF. In DNA, the CDR3 is TGCGCCAGCACGGATCCCCGCGGGAACCAAGAGACCCAGTACTTC.

This clonotype is a singleton in its sample. This sequence joins TRBV6-5 and TRBJ1-1; TRBD1 matches 9 bases. Germline trimming cut 5 bases from V and 6 bases from J; bases unmatched to any gene: 4. Germline values: CDR1 MNHEY, CDR2 SVGAGI. This CDR3 contains 13 residues. The CDR3: CASSNRGQAEAFF. The CDR3 DNA is TGTGCCAGCAGTAACAGGGGGCAAGCTGAAGCTTTCTTT.

The rearrangement links TRBV2 to TRBJ1-1; D unclear. This CDR3 is 11 amino acids long. CDR1 and CDR2 from the germline V gene are SNHLY and FYNNEI. Trimming shortened V by 3 bases and J by 11 bases, and 10 bases separated the two germline ends. The CDR3 loop reads CASSELDSAFF. The CDR3 DNA reads TGTGCCAGCAGTGAGTTGGACTCTGCTTTCTTT.

This clonotype was counted ten times or more. This sequence joins TRBV5-1 and TRBJ2-4; D may be TRBD1 or TRBD2 (5 bases each). V gave up 0 bases and J gave up 2 bases, with 12 bases separating them. Looked up from germline, CDR1 is SGHRS and CDR2 is YFSETQ. The CDR3 sequence is 16 residues long. Here the CDR3 DNA reads TGCGCCAGCAGCTTGGAGGGGCGGAGGACCAAAAACATTCAGTACTTC. This translates into CASSLEGRRTKNIQYF.

This clonotype appeared many times. The CDR3 DNA is TGTGCCAGCAGCCCTACCCCGGGGGTAGCTGAAGCTTTCTTT. Translation gives CASSPTPGVAEAFF. The V gene is TRBV7-3, the J gene TRBJ1-1, with D perhaps matching TRBD1 (5 bases). With 5 bases removed from V and 6 bases from J, the gap between germline ends came to 16 bases. The CDR3 loop spans 14 amino acids. CDR1 is SGHTA and CDR2 is FQGTGA in the germline V gene.

This clonotype was seen at least ten times. The CDR3 reads CASSLNSGSVDNEQFF. In DNA form, the CDR3 reads TGTGCCAGCAGCTTAAATAGCGGGAGCGTGGACAATGAGCAGTTCTTC. The chain uses TRBV7-3 and TRBJ2-1, with TRBD2 identical over 9 bases. Germline-derived CDR1 and CDR2 are SGHTA and FQGTGA. Unmatched junction bases numbered 6, after V lost 1 base and J lost 5 bases. CDR3 length equals 16 residues.

This clonotype was recorded many times. V and J are TRBV12-3 or TRBV12-4 and TRBJ2-7; TRBD2 might be the D (5 bases). Trimming cost V 1 base and J 4 bases, with 14 bases left between them. This CDR3 spans 15 amino acids. CDR3 amino acids: CASSLEAAGLYEQYF. The CDR3 DNA reads TGTGCCAGCAGTTTAGAGGCGGCCGGACTTTACGAGCAGTACTTC.

This clonotype was recorded at least ten times. The rearrangement links TRBV3-1 to TRBJ1-2; D uncertain. Per the germline V gene, CDR1 is LGHDT and CDR2 is YNNKEL (reference sequence). This CDR3 spans 15 amino acids. The germline V and J ends were trimmed by 4 bases and 2 bases, with 14 bases remaining between them. CDR3 DNA: TGTGCCAGCAGCCTACCTGGGAAGGCAAACTATGGCTACACCTTC. Its translation: CASSLPGKANYGYTF.

This clonotype was recorded at least ten times. CDR3 sequence: CASSQGDRAGELFF. The CDR3 coding sequence is TGCGCCAGCAGCCAAGGTGATAGGGCCGGGGAGCTGTTTTTT. The chain joins TRBV4-1 to TRBJ2-2; no clear D gene. From germline, CDR1 is MGHRA and CDR2 YSYEKL. V was shortened by 1 base and J by 6 bases, with 9 bases between the two germline ends. The CDR3 totals 14 residues.

The chain joins TRBV6-1 to TRBJ1-5; D is uncertain. This CDR3 region has 14 residues. Germline CDR1 is MNHNS and CDR2 is SASEGT. V lost 5 bases and J 5 bases, leaving 13 bases between the germline ends. This CDR3 is CASSLRDPYQPQHF. In nucleotides, the CDR3 is TGTGCCAGCAGTCTTCGAGACCCCTATCAGCCCCAGCATTTT.

V usage is TRBV28 and J usage is TRBJ2-7, with D maybe TRBD1 (6 bases). CDR1 and CDR2 from the germline V gene are MDHEN and SYDVKM. Deletions cut 2 bases from V and 6 bases from J, with 11 bases between. This CDR3 is built from 13 residues. CDR3 nucleotide sequence: TGTGCCAGCAGTTTAAGTCACAGGGTCGAGCAGTACTTC. Its protein is CASSLSHRVEQYF.

This clonotype was observed at least ten times. The chain carries TRBV5-1 and TRBJ1-1; unclear D gene. The length of the CDR3 is 14 residues. Trimming removed 7 bases from V and 4 bases from J, with 17 bases in between. CDR1 is SGHRS, CDR2 YFSETQ, per germline. The CDR3 loop is CASGVLGGSTEAFF. CDR3 in DNA: TGCGCCAGCGGGGTCCTCGGAGGGTCCACTGAAGCTTTCTTT.

The chain combines TRBV11-1 with TRBJ1-2; 7 bases are a match to TRBD1. Germline V gives CDR1 SGHAT, CDR2 FQDESV (reference sequence). The CDR3 has 18 amino acids. J lost 7 bases, V lost 4 bases, and 21 bases had no gene match. This CDR3 reads CASSSVTIPGRGDSGYTF. As DNA, the CDR3 is TGTGCCAGCAGCTCCGTTACCATACCGGGCAGGGGGGATTCTGGCTACACCTTC.

At least ten counts were recorded for this clonotype. This rearrangement joins TRBV19 to TRBJ1-3; 9 positions agree with TRBD1. This CDR3 contains 15 residues. Trimming took 9 bases from V and 4 from J; bases not matched to a gene: 10. Germline CDR1 and CDR2: LNHDA and SQIVND (reference sequence). DNA of the CDR3: TGTGCCAGCCAGGGACAGGGCTCGTCCGGAAACACCATATATTTT. This gives the protein CASQGQGSSGNTIYF.

The chain has TRBV18 and TRBJ2-7, with 7 bases aligning to TRBD2. V was clipped by 3 bases and J by 5 bases; unmatched bases: 7. The CDR3 contains 14 residues. Looked up from germline, CDR1 is KGHSH and CDR2 is LQKENI. The chain's CDR3 is CASSPVGGINEQYF. The CDR3 coding sequence is TGTGCCAGCTCACCCGTCGGGGGGATAAACGAGCAGTACTTC.

This clonotype came up many times. V is TRBV27 and J is TRBJ1-5, with D uncertain. The V end lost 2 bases, the J end lost 5 bases, and 10 bases lay between the germline ends. The CDR3 has 14 amino acids. Germline CDR1 MNHEY, CDR2 SMNVEV (reference sequence). CDR3 nucleotide sequence: TGTGCCAGCAGTTTACTCTTTGGGGATCAGCCCCAGCATTTT. Translating gives CASSLLFGDQPQHF.

This clonotype was detected ten times or more. The V and J genes are TRBV12-3 or TRBV12-4 and TRBJ1-1; 8 positions agree with TRBD1. Trimming at V came to 2 bases and at J to 11 bases, leaving 4 bases not matched to a gene. The CDR3 covers 12 residues. The CDR3 spells CASSLQGAGAFF. DNA for the CDR3: TGTGCCAGCAGTTTACAGGGGGCGGGGGCTTTCTTT.

This clonotype has ten or more counts. This chain joins TRBV7-2 and TRBJ2-2, with 7 bases identical to TRBD2. The CDR3 covers 15 residues. The germline gives CDR1 SGHTA, CDR2 FQGNSA. With 5 bases clipped from V and 0 bases from J, the junction kept 3 bases outside the gene matches. The chain's CDR3 is CASSPGTTNTGELFF. CDR3 nucleotide sequence: TGTGCCAGCAGCCCCGGGACTACGAACACCGGGGAGCTGTTTTTT.

The chain has TRBV5-1 and TRBJ2-2, with D unclear. CDR1 and CDR2 from the germline V gene are SGHRS and YFSETQ. This CDR3 has 13 amino acids. V was shortened by 3 bases and J by 4 bases, with 7 bases between the two germline ends. The CDR3 loop is CASSYGRTGELFF. In DNA, the CDR3 is TGCGCCAGCAGCTATGGGCGCACCGGGGAGCTGTTTTTT. The complete variable domain, with remaining parts taken from reference TRBV5-1 and TRBJ2-2, reads KAGVTQTPRYLIKTRGQQVTLSCSPISGHRSVSWYQQTPGQGLQFLFEYFSETQRNKGNFPGRFSGRQFSNSRSEMNVSTLELGDSALYLCASSYGRTGELFFGEGSRLTVL.

The rearrangement links TRBV28 to TRBJ1-1; D gene unclear. There are 11 residues in the CDR3. Trimming removed 7 bases at V and 5 bases at J, with 8 bases between. CDR1 and CDR2 from the germline V gene are MDHEN and SYDVKM. Written as DNA, the CDR3 is TGTGCCAGCACTAGGATGACTGAAGCTTTCTTT. It translates to CASTRMTEAFF.

The count of this clonotype is one. The chain joins TRBV30 to TRBJ2-4; D is undetermined. The V end lost 4 bases, the J end lost 0 bases, and 16 bases lay between the germline ends. This CDR3 contains 16 residues. The germline gives CDR1 GTSNPN, CDR2 SVGIG (reference sequence). The CDR3 is CAWTLGRQRAKNIQYF. The CDR3, as DNA: TGTGCCTGGACTTTAGGGCGGCAGCGAGCCAAAAACATTCAGTACTTC. Filled out from reference TRBV30 and TRBJ2-4, the complete variable domain reads SQTIHQWPATLVQPVGSPLSLECTVEGTSNPNLYWYRQAAGRGLQLLFYSVGIGQISSEVPQNLSASRPQDRQFILSSKKLLLSDSGFYLCAWTLGRQRAKNIQYFGAGTRLSVL.

This clonotype has ten or more counts. V usage is TRBV7-8 and J usage is TRBJ1-2; 8 bases align to TRBD1. The V segment lost 5 bases and the J segment 0 bases; nucleotides outside the gene matches: 11. Germline V gives CDR1 SGHVS, CDR2 FQNEAQ. CDR3 length: 17 residues. The CDR3 is CASSHTTGGPTNYGYTF. For the CDR3, the DNA is TGTGCCAGCAGCCATACTACAGGGGGTCCAACTAACTATGGCTACACCTTC.

There are many counts of this clonotype. One end of the junction is discordant with germline, which a read error may explain. J is TRBJ1-1 and V is TRBV10-3; D is unresolved. This CDR3 contains 13 residues. Germline CDR1 ENHRY, CDR2 SYGVKD. In DNA form, the CDR3 reads TGTGCCACCGCCGGGCTGATGAACACTGAAGTTTTCTTT. This encodes CATAGLMNTEVFF.

This clonotype has just one count. This chain links TRBV30 with TRBJ1-2; the D gene is possibly TRBD1 (6 bases). Germline V gene data show CDR1 as GTSNPN and CDR2 as SVGIG (reference sequence). V was clipped by 2 bases and J by 4 bases, with 8 bases between them. CDR3 length equals 12 residues. This chain's CDR3 is CAWSTGSYGYTF. CDR3 DNA: TGTGCCTGGAGTACAGGGTCCTATGGCTACACCTTC.

This clonotype has a single count. The J gene is TRBJ2-4, the V gene TRBV6-2 or TRBV6-3, with a tentative D call TRBD2 (6 bases). The germline CDR1 and CDR2 sequences are MNHEY and SVGEGT. This CDR3 contains 17 residues. The V and J ends lost 2 bases and 8 bases respectively, with 22 bases between them. CDR3 residues: CASSYNMWTGEVDIQYF. The CDR3 coding sequence is TGTGCCAGCAGTTACAATATGTGGACGGGAGAAGTGGACATTCAGTACTTC.

In regard to this clonotype: The junction shows a germline mismatch at one end, possibly a read error. The chain combines TRBV6-1 with TRBJ2-5; D is uncertain. Per germline, CDR1 MNHNS and CDR2 SASEGT. CDR3 length equals 11 residues. CDR3 bases: TGTGCCAGCAGCCAAGAAGAGACCCGGTACTTC. This sequence encodes CASSQEETRYF.

Many counts were recorded for this clonotype. One end of the junction fails to match germline, which may point to a read error. CDR3 sequence (DNA): TGTGCCAGCAGCCCAACGGAGCAGCGTAGACTGTCCTATAATTCACCCCCCCACTTT. This translates into CASSPTEQRRLSYNSPPHF. This chain connects TRBV9 to TRBJ1-6; D unresolved. Germline V gene lookup returns CDR1 SGDLS and CDR2 YYNGEE. CDR3 length: 19 amino acids. Filled out from reference TRBV9 and TRBJ1-6, the complete variable domain reads DSGVTQTPKHLITATGQRVTLRCSPRSGDLSVYWYQQSLDQGLQFLIQYYNGEERAKGNILERFSAQQFPDLHSELNLSSLELGDSALYFCASSPTEQRRLSYNSPPHFGNGTRLTVT.